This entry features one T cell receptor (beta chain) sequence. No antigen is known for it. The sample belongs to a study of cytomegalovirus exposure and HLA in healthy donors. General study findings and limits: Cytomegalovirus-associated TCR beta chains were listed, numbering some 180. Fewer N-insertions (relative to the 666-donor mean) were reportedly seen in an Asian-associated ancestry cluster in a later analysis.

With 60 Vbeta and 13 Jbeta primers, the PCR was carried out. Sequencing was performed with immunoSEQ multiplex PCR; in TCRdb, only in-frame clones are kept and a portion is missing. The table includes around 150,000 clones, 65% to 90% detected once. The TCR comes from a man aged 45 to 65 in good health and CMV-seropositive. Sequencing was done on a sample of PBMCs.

The CDR3 spells CASSVEARGPNEQFF. CDR3 bases: TGTGCCAGCAGCGTAGAGGCCAGGGGGCCGAATGAGCAGTTCTTC. V gene TRBV9 combines with J gene TRBJ2-1, with 8 positions matching TRBD1. Germline trimming cut 0 bases from V and 7 bases from J; bases unmatched to any gene: 6. Germline lookup yields CDR1 SGDLS and CDR2 YYNGEE. The CDR3 contains 15 residues. The full variable domain, in which reference TRBV9 and TRBJ2-1 provide the parts outside the CDR3, is DSGVTQTPKHLITATGQRVTLRCSPRSGDLSVYWYQQSLDQGLQFLIQYYNGEERAKGNILERFSAQQFPDLHSELNLSSLELGDSALYFCASSVEARGPNEQFFGPGTRLTVL.